Listed below are T cell receptor beta chains from one sample, sequenced in a study. TCRdb processed the 5' RACE reads anew with MiXCR; each CDR3 protein has one entry. The sample comprises tens of thousands of distinct CDR3 sequences, 25% to 30% of which are singletons, and roughly 3.5% rests with the top ten. The sample comprised memory CD4+ T cells sorted from a lymph node. The receptors here all came from a female donor with breast cancer. Both conserved end residues are part of each CDR3. The D gene is left open where the match is weak. Part of the rows lack a size; the others show once, few, many or a class for expanded clones.

V gene,J gene,clone size,D gene,CDR3 protein,CDR3 DNA
TRBV29-1,TRBJ1-1,.,TRBD1,CSVGDRVVVTEAFF,TGCAGCGTGGGAGACAGGGTTGTTGTCACTGAAGCTTTCTTT
TRBV9,TRBJ2-2,.,.,CASSVSGTPNTGELFF,TGTGCCAGCAGCGTTTCCGGGACTCCGAACACCGGGGAGCTGTTTTTT
TRBV12-3/TRBV12-4,TRBJ2-1,few,.,CASSPSAGSWNEQFF,TGTGCCAGCAGTCCCTCTGCCGGGAGCTGGAATGAGCAGTTCTTC
TRBV4-1,TRBJ2-3,.,TRBD2,CASSQKQGSTSGIRTDTQYF,TGCGCCAGCAGCCAAAAACAGGGGTCGACTAGCGGGATCCGCACAGATACGCAGTATTTT
TRBV10-3,TRBJ1-3,few,.,CAIMGDGNTIYF,TGTGCCATCATGGGGGACGGAAACACCATATATTTT
TRBV6-5,TRBJ1-1,medium-sized,TRBD1,CASSPQAGGLAFF,TGTGCCAGCAGTCCTCAGGCAGGGGGCTTGGCTTTCTTT
TRBV9,TRBJ2-3,.,TRBD2,CASSVEGSSGSTDTQYF,TGTGCCAGCAGCGTAGAAGGGTCTAGCGGGTCCACAGATACGCAGTATTTT
TRBV6-1,TRBJ1-2,few,.,CASSESDPNYGYTF,TGTGCCAGCAGTGAGTCTGATCCTAACTATGGCTACACCTTC
TRBV2,TRBJ2-3,.,.,CASSADRQVDTQYF,TGTGCCAGCAGTGCTGACAGGCAGGTGGATACGCAGTATTTT
TRBV28,TRBJ2-3,.,TRBD2,CASRLAGGRTDTQYF,TGTGCCAGCAGACTAGCGGGAGGACGCACAGATACGCAGTATTTT
TRBV6-5,TRBJ1-4,few,.,CASQGPTGGGEKLFF,TGTGCCAGCCAGGGACCGACGGGAGGTGGTGAAAAACTGTTTTTT
TRBV15,TRBJ1-1,few,TRBD1,CATSSRQGLNTEAFF,TGTGCCACCAGCAGCCGACAGGGACTGAACACTGAAGCTTTCTTT
TRBV4-2,TRBJ1-2,few,.,CASSQDVLSGGYGYTF,TGTGCCAGCAGCCAAGACGTTCTATCCGGCGGCTATGGCTACACCTTC
TRBV7-2,TRBJ2-3,.,.,CASSLSGADTQYF,TGTGCCAGCAGCTTATCGGGGGCAGATACGCAGTATTTT
TRBV3-1,TRBJ1-1,.,.,CASSPSQTGEAFF,TGTGCCAGCAGCCCTTCTCAAACAGGCGAAGCTTTCTTT
TRBV7-2,TRBJ2-7,few,.,CASSLGWAGPYEQYF,TGTGCCAGCAGCTTAGGGTGGGCCGGTCCATACGAGCAGTACTTC
TRBV12-3/TRBV12-4,TRBJ1-2,many,.,CASSNSLNYGYTF,TGTGCCAGCAGCAACAGTTTGAACTATGGCTACACCTTC
TRBV12-3/TRBV12-4,TRBJ1-5,few,.,CASSAGTTSNQPQHF,TGTGCCAGCAGTGCCGGGACAACTAGCAATCAGCCCCAGCATTTT
TRBV4-3,TRBJ2-4,many,.,CASSQDLSGVKNIQYF,TGCGCCAGCAGCCAAGATCTATCTGGGGTCAAAAACATTCAGTACTTC
TRBV9,TRBJ1-4,.,.,CASSVGNVDNEKLFF,TGTGCCAGCAGCGTAGGTAATGTGGATAATGAAAAACTGTTTTTT
TRBV5-5,TRBJ1-2,.,TRBD1,CASSPRQGNYGYTF,TGTGCCAGCAGCCCCCGACAGGGCAACTATGGCTACACCTTC
TRBV28,TRBJ1-6,.,.,CASSGPGPDNSPLHF,TGTGCCAGCAGTGGACCGGGACCTGATAATTCACCCCTCCACTTT
TRBV7-2,TRBJ2-1,.,.,CASSLQFSKRGGEQFF,TGTGCCAGCAGCTTGCAATTTTCAAAAAGGGGGGGTGAGCAGTTCTTC
TRBV12-3/TRBV12-4,TRBJ2-1,few,.,CASEPGYNEQFF,TGTGCCAGTGAACCAGGGTACAATGAGCAGTTCTTC
TRBV7-9,TRBJ1-5,medium-sized,.,CASSLSGSSNQPQHF,TGTGCCAGCAGCTTAAGTGGCAGTAGCAATCAGCCCCAGCATTTT
TRBV5-5,TRBJ2-2,few,.,CASSRGFTGELFF,TGTGCCAGCAGCAGGGGCTTCACCGGGGAGCTGTTTTTT
TRBV7-3,TRBJ2-3,many,.,CASSLISGWDTQYF,TGTGCCAGCAGCTTAATCTCCGGTTGGGATACGCAGTATTTT
TRBV5-1,TRBJ2-3,few,TRBD2,CAGSFGLAGGQDTQYF,TGCGCCGGCAGCTTCGGACTAGCGGGAGGGCAAGATACGCAGTATTTT
TRBV4-2,TRBJ1-1,.,.,CASSQPRDGNTEAFF,TGTGCCAGCAGCCAACCCCGAGACGGGAACACTGAAGCTTTCTTT
TRBV7-2,TRBJ1-1,many,.,CASSPDRRWGAFF,TGTGCCAGCAGCCCTGACAGGCGGTGGGGAGCTTTCTTT
TRBV20-1,TRBJ1-5,.,.,CSARVHSGNQPQHF,TGCAGTGCTAGAGTTCATTCGGGCAATCAGCCCCAGCATTTT